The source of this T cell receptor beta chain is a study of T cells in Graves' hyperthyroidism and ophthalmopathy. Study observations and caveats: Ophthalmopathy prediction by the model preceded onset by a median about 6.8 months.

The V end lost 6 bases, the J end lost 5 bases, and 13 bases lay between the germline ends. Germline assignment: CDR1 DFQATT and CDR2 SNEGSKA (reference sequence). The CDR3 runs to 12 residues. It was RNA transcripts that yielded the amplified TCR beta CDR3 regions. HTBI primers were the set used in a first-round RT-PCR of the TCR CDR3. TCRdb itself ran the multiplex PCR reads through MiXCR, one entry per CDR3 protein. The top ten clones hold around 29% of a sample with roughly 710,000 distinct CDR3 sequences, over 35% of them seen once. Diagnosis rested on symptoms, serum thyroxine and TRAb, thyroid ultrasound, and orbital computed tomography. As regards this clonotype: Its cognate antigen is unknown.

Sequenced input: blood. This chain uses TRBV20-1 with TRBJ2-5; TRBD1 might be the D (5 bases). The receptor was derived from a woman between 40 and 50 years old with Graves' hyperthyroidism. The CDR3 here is CSAARGEETQYF. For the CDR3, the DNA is TGCAGTGCGGCAAGGGGCGAGGAGACCCAGTACTTC.